The 27 T cell receptor beta chains below all came from one sample that was sequenced in a study of cytomegalovirus exposure and HLA in healthy donors. With 60 Vbeta and 13 Jbeta primers, the PCR was carried out. Data came from immunoSEQ multiplex PCR; TCRdb stores just in-frame clones and leaves some out. The sample records 110,000 or so clones, roughly four fifths being singletons. Sequenced input: PBMCs. Source of these receptors: a man aged 40-49 years in good health and CMV-seronegative.

V gene TRBV5-4 combines with J gene TRBJ1-5; the D gene is possibly TRBD1 (5 bases). The CDR3 length is 14 residues. V lost 0 bases and J lost 1, with 5 bases in between. CDR1 is SGHNT and CDR2 is YYREEE in the germline V gene (reference sequence). The DNA of the CDR3 is TGTGCCAGCAGCTTGGAGGGGAGCAATCAGCCCCAGCATTTT. It yields the protein CASSLEGSNQPQHF.

This sequence joins TRBV5-1 and TRBJ2-3, with D perhaps TRBD1 (5 bases). Germline CDR1 reads SGHRS; CDR2 reads YFSETQ. The CDR3 length is 14 residues. Trimming cost V 0 bases and J 1 base, with 6 bases left between them. CDR3 region: CASSLGQRTDTQYF. The CDR3 DNA follows: TGCGCCAGCAGCTTGGGACAGCGCACAGATACGCAGTATTTT.

This chain joins TRBV2 and TRBJ1-1; perhaps TRBD1 as D (5 bases). The CDR3 totals 12 residues. The germline V gene has CDR1 SNHLY and CDR2 FYNNEI. The V end lost 5 bases, the J end lost 8 bases, and 12 bases lay between the germline ends. CDR3 loop: CASSSAGYEAFF. The CDR3 DNA reads TGTGCCAGCAGTTCTGCAGGGTACGAAGCTTTCTTT.

The chain has TRBV7-2 and TRBJ2-7; D uncertain. Germline CDR1 is SGHTA and CDR2 is FQGNSA. This CDR3 has 15 amino acids. Trimming stripped 5 bases from V and 2 bases from J, with 16 bases between. The CDR3 DNA sequence: TGTGCCAGCAGCCCTGCCTCGGCGGCCACCTACGAGCAGTACTTC. This sequence encodes CASSPASAATYEQYF. Full variable domain (remainder filled in from reference TRBV7-2 and TRBJ2-7): GAGVSQSPSNKVTEKGKDVELRCDPISGHTALYWYRQSLGQGLEFLIYFQGNSAPDKSGLPSDRFSAERTGGSVSTLTIQRTQQEDSAVYLCASSPASAATYEQYFGPGTRLTVT.

The chain links TRBV5-6 to TRBJ2-2, with 10 bases matching TRBD1. Germline V gives CDR1 SGHDT, CDR2 YYEEEE. This CDR3 has 15 amino acids. V lost 4 bases, J lost 7 bases, and 7 bases stayed unmatched. CDR3: CASSPDRGLYGELFF. For the CDR3, the DNA is TGTGCCAGCAGCCCTGACAGGGGGCTATACGGGGAGCTGTTTTTT.

This sequence joins TRBV7-2 and TRBJ1-6; 11 bases line up with TRBD1. The V and J ends lost 5 bases and 9 bases, in that order; junction bases with no gene match: 12. The CDR3 spans 17 residues. CDR1 is SGHTA, CDR2 FQGNSA, per germline. The CDR3 nucleotides are TGTGCCAGCAGCAAAGCAGGACAGGGGGCGATAGGTTCACCCCTCCACTTT. It specifies CASSKAGQGAIGSPLHF.

The chain couples TRBV7-2 to TRBJ2-2; TRBD2 is a possible D gene (5 bases). Germline CDR1 reads SGHTA; CDR2 reads FQGNSA. V lost 0 bases, J lost 5 bases, and 10 bases lay in between. The CDR3 is made up of 15 amino acids. In DNA form, the CDR3 reads TGTGCCAGCAGCTTAGCCGGGGTTAAGACCGGGGAGCTGTTTTTT. It specifies CASSLAGVKTGELFF.

The chain couples TRBV19 to TRBJ2-1, with 8 bases that match TRBD2. Germline V gene sequence: CDR1 LNHDA, CDR2 SQIVND (reference sequence). The CDR3 spans 14 residues. The ends lost 8 bases at V and 8 bases at J; junction bases unmatched: 11. The CDR3: CASAGLGGRDEQFF. Written as DNA, the CDR3 is TGTGCCAGTGCGGGACTAGGAGGGCGCGATGAGCAGTTCTTC.

This chain connects TRBV18 to TRBJ1-2; D possibly corresponds to TRBD1 (5 bases). The ends were cut back, 6 bases at V and 8 bases at J, with 19 bases in the middle. The CDR3 loop spans 14 amino acids. CDR1 and CDR2 (germline): KGHSH, LQKENI. CDR3 nucleotide sequence: TGTGCCAGCTCCCCTCTAGACACGAAGGGGGGCTACACCTTC. Amino acids: CASSPLDTKGGYTF.

This chain joins TRBV2 and TRBJ2-5, with 15 bases lining up with TRBD2. Germline trimming cut 6 bases from V and 1 base from J; bases unmatched to any gene: 6. The CDR3 extends over 17 amino acids. Germline V gives CDR1 SNHLY, CDR2 FYNNEI. CDR3 amino acids: CASRPPGLAGGQETQYF. Here the CDR3 DNA reads TGTGCCAGCAGGCCCCCGGGACTAGCGGGGGGCCAAGAGACCCAGTACTTC. Full variable domain (rest looked up from reference TRBV2 and TRBJ2-5): EPEVTQTPSHQVTQMGQEVILRCVPISNHLYFYWYRQILGQKVEFLVSFYNNEISEKSEIFDDQFSVERPDGSNFTLKIRSTKLEDSAMYFCASRPPGLAGGQETQYFGPGTRLLVL.

The chain employs TRBV19 and TRBJ1-5, with 8 bases matching TRBD1. V lost 1 base to trimming and J lost 7 bases; unmatched junction nucleotides: 3. Germline V gene data show CDR1 as LNHDA and CDR2 as SQIVND (reference sequence). The CDR3 length is 14 residues. CDR3 nucleotides: TGTGCCAGTAGTATAGGGACAGGGATGCAGCCCCAGCATTTT. Translating gives CASSIGTGMQPQHF.

The V call is TRBV5-1, the J call TRBJ2-7; 9 bases are a match to TRBD1. The CDR3 is 15 residues long. J was trimmed by 2 bases and V by 4 bases; bases with no gene match: 7. Germline V gene lookup returns CDR1 SGHRS and CDR2 YFSETQ. The CDR3: CASSPRTGEAYEQYF. CDR3 sequence (DNA): TGCGCCAGCAGCCCTCGGACAGGGGAGGCCTACGAGCAGTACTTC.

This chain connects TRBV29-1 to TRBJ2-3; D may be TRBD2 (5 bases). Between the trimmed V and J ends, which lost 8 bases and 4 bases, there was a span of 10 bases. The CDR3 contains 11 residues. CDR1 is SQVTM, CDR2 ANQGSEA, per germline. CDR3 coding DNA: TGCAGCTGGGGAGCTTCAGATACGCAGTATTTT. This translates into CSWGASDTQYF.

This chain uses TRBV7-2 with TRBJ2-7; the match to TRBD2 covers 9 bases. V trimming: 4 bases; J trimming: 4 bases; junction bases outside the gene matches: 5. The CDR3 loop spans 14 amino acids. From germline, CDR1 is SGHTA and CDR2 FQGNSA. The CDR3 bases are TGTGCCAGCAGCTCACGGACTAGCGCTTACGAGCAGTACTTC. Translating gives CASSSRTSAYEQYF.

This clone showed up just a few times. The chain links TRBV5-6 to TRBJ2-4, with TRBD1 identical over 12 bases. The CDR3 contains 19 residues. Unmatched junction bases numbered 18, after V lost 3 bases and J lost 8 bases. Germline V CDR1 and CDR2: SGHDT, YYEEEE. This chain's CDR3 is CASSSYYRDRGRLRDIQYF. CDR3 nucleotides: TGTGCCAGCAGCTCCTATTACCGGGACAGGGGGCGCCTTAGGGACATTCAGTACTTC.

V gene TRBV29-1 combines with J gene TRBJ2-3, with D possibly matching TRBD2 (6 bases). Between the trimmed V and J ends, which lost 4 bases and 5 bases, there was a span of 10 bases. CDR3 length: 12 residues. CDR1 is SQVTM, CDR2 ANQGSEA, per germline. The CDR3 region is CSVGLVQDTQYF. CDR3 DNA: TGCAGCGTTGGACTAGTCCAAGATACGCAGTATTTT.

The rearrangement links TRBV6-1 to TRBJ2-7; D is unclear. The CDR3 has 12 residues. V lost 0 bases and J 7 bases, leaving 7 bases between the germline ends. CDR1 MNHNS and CDR2 SASEGT come from the germline V gene. The CDR3 is CASSEASWEQYF. CDR3 DNA sequence: TGTGCCAGCAGTGAAGCGAGCTGGGAGCAGTACTTC.

The CDR3 spells CASSEAGQRFSTIYF. The CDR3 region has the DNA TGTGCCAGCAGTGAAGCAGGACAGCGGTTTAGCACCATATATTTT. V usage is TRBV6-1 and J usage is TRBJ1-3; D might be TRBD1 (6 bases). Germline CDR1 reads MNHNS; CDR2 reads SASEGT. Trimming removed 0 bases from V and 9 bases from J, with 15 bases in between. This CDR3 has 15 residues.

The chain links TRBV19 to TRBJ1-2, with D possibly being TRBD1 (5 bases). The germline V gene encodes CDR1 LNHDA and CDR2 SQIVND (reference sequence). The CDR3 covers 13 residues. V was cut by 7 bases and J by 4 bases, with 13 bases left in between. CDR3 sequence reads: CASTRDSLYGYTF. CDR3 coding DNA: TGTGCCAGTACCCGAGACAGCCTCTATGGCTACACCTTC.

The chain combines TRBV19 with TRBJ1-5; TRBD1 might be the D (5 bases). The CDR3 is 12 amino acids. V was clipped by 7 bases and J by 7 bases, with 11 bases between them. Germline CDR1 and CDR2: LNHDA and SQIVND (reference sequence). As DNA, the CDR3 is TGTGCCAGTAAGAAGGAGGGGCAGCCCCAGCATTTT. Protein product: CASKKEGQPQHF.

V gene TRBV7-9 combines with J gene TRBJ2-1, with 10 nucleotides matching TRBD2. The CDR3 loop spans 15 amino acids. The germline CDR1 and CDR2 sequences are SEHNR and FQNEAQ (reference sequence). V was pared by 5 bases and J by 4 bases, with 5 bases of the junction left unmatched. This chain's CDR3 is CASSRTSGNYNEQFF. The CDR3 DNA reads TGTGCCAGCAGCCGGACTAGCGGAAATTACAATGAGCAGTTCTTC.

This chain uses TRBV6-5 with TRBJ1-6; 9 nucleotides agree with TRBD1. Germline lookup yields CDR1 MNHEY and CDR2 SVGAGI. J gave up 13 bases and V 3 bases, and 10 bases lay outside the gene matches. The CDR3 length is 15 residues. CDR3 sequence (DNA): TGTGCCAGCAGTTATACCGGGACAGGGCTTTCTCCCCTCCACTTT. Protein product: CASSYTGTGLSPLHF.

The CDR3 nucleotides are TGTGCCACCAGCAGCCGGACGCAGGGGGCCTATGAAAAACTGTTTTTT. It is translated as CATSSRTQGAYEKLFF. The V call is TRBV15, the J call TRBJ1-4, with 8 bases fitting TRBD1. The V and J ends lost 3 bases and 6 bases, in that order; junction bases with no gene match: 9. Looked up from germline, CDR1 is LNHNV and CDR2 is YYDKDF (reference sequence). This CDR3 region has 16 residues.

The rearrangement uses TRBV11-2 and TRBJ2-5; a weak D match, TRBD1 (6 bases). Looked up from germline, CDR1 is SGHAT and CDR2 is FQNNGV. CDR3 length: 14 residues. V was pared by 2 bases and J by 2 bases, with 9 bases between. The CDR3 sequence: CASSLNGQQETQYF. The DNA of the CDR3 is TGTGCCAGCAGCTTAAATGGACAGCAAGAGACCCAGTACTTC. The whole variable domain, remainder taken from reference TRBV11-2 and TRBJ2-5, is EAGVAQSPRYKIIEKRQSVAFWCNPISGHATLYWYQQILGQGPKLLIQFQNNGVVDDSQLPKDRFSAERLKGVDSTLKIQPAKLEDSAVYLCASSLNGQQETQYFGPGTRLLVL.

This chain joins TRBV15 and TRBJ2-7; TRBD2 matches 12 bases. The ends lost 2 bases at V and 6 bases at J; junction bases unmatched: 2. The CDR3 loop spans 14 amino acids. Germline CDR1 LNHNV, CDR2 YYDKDF (reference sequence). CDR3 sequence (DNA): TGTGCCACCAGCAGACTAGCGGGGGGGCGCGAGCAGTACTTC. This gives the protein CATSRLAGGREQYF.

This sequence joins TRBV4-2 and TRBJ1-4, with TRBD1 matching 10 bases. Germline V CDR1 and CDR2: LGHNA, YNFKEQ. This CDR3 spans 19 amino acids. V shed 3 bases and J 5 bases; nucleotides not matched to a gene: 15. The CDR3 DNA reads as TGTGCCAGCAGCCATTACTTTCTAATCGGACAGGGGGGGAATGAAAAACTGTTTTTT. It specifies CASSHYFLIGQGGNEKLFF.

The gene calls are TRBV28 and TRBJ2-3; the D is unclear. Germline CDR1 is MDHEN and CDR2 is SYDVKM. Trimming removed 10 bases from V and 4 bases from J, with 9 bases in between. This CDR3 is 11 amino acids long. The CDR3 loop is CATTRADTQYF. The DNA for the CDR3 is TGTGCCACCACTCGCGCAGATACGCAGTATTTT.